This T cell receptor (beta chain) was identified in a study of sequential checkpoint blockade in melanoma. Background on the study: Both treatment sequences were followed by maintenance nivolumab. More than 20 patients had tumor biopsies before treatment and at week 13. General study points: Tumor T-cell fraction and clonality correlated with PD-L1 and CD8+ counts.

V dropped 0 bases and J dropped 6; count of bases not matched to a gene: 6. Germline V gene sequence: CDR1 LNHDA, CDR2 SQIVND (reference sequence). The length of the CDR3 is 16 residues. Assay used: immunoSEQ multiplex PCR; TCRdb lists only in-frame clones, some missing. This sample has about 5,700 clones, with 20% to 25% found just once. A note on this clone: No antigen is known for it.

The treatment denotes: randomized to nivolumab then ipilimumab (arm A) or the reverse (arm B). None of the patients previously received DNA-damaging chemotherapy. Sequenced material: tumor tissue (inferred from file names), taken from a patient given nivolumab and ipilimumab in sequence. This chain links TRBV19 with TRBJ2-7, with 12 positions matching TRBD2. The TCR was taken from a human donor with melanoma. This CDR3 is CASSIEGRLAGAEQYF. CDR3 DNA: TGTGCCAGTAGTATAGAAGGGAGACTAGCGGGAGCCGAGCAGTACTTC.